This is a list of T cell receptor beta chains from one sample in a study of CD8 T cells in ankylosing spondylitis. TCRdb independently ran MiXCR on the 5' RACE reads; one entry per CDR3 protein. The sample holds approximately 440,000 distinct CDR3 sequences, approximately 17% seen once. Sample: blood, either unsorted or a sorted T cell fraction (not recorded which). The receptors stem from a male donor with ankylosing spondylitis. CDR3s include the opening cysteine and the closing phenylalanine or tryptophan. The D gene is left open where the match is weak. The listing skips clone size in some rows; elsewhere it reads once, few, many or a size class.

TRBJ1-1 | many | TRBD1 | TRBV5-1 | CASSSGTGLYTEAFF | TGCGCCAGCAGCTCCGGGACAGGCCTTTATACTGAAGCTTTCTTT
TRBJ2-1 | NA | NA | TRBV25-1 | CASSELTGTNWDEQFF | TGTGCCAGCAGTGAATTGACGGGCACGAATTGGGATGAGCAGTTCTTC
TRBJ1-5 | few | NA | TRBV3-1 | CASSQLDSQPQHF | TGTGCCAGCAGCCAATTAGACAGTCAGCCCCAGCATTTT
TRBJ2-7 | many | NA | TRBV20-1 | CSARGGYEQYF | TGCAGTGCTAGAGGTGGATACGAGCAGTACTTC
TRBJ2-6 | many | NA | TRBV7-3 | CASSFQGSGANVLTF | TGTGCCAGCAGCTTCCAGGGATCTGGGGCCAACGTCCTGACTTTC
TRBJ1-2 | few | TRBD1 | TRBV5-1 | CASSTGQGRFYGYTF | TGCGCCAGCAGCACGGGACAGGGCCGATTCTATGGCTACACCTTC
TRBJ1-1 | NA | NA | TRBV6-6 | CASSRNRGTEAFF | TGTGCCAGCAGCCGGAATCGGGGCACTGAAGCTTTCTTT
TRBJ2-5 | NA | NA | TRBV3-1 | CASSLPVVETQYF | TGTGCCAGCAGCCTCCCGGTGGTAGAGACCCAGTACTTC
TRBJ1-5 | NA | NA | TRBV7-6 | CASSNDSNQPQHF | TGTGCCAGCAGCAACGACAGTAATCAGCCCCAGCATTTT
TRBJ2-5 | NA | NA | TRBV5-6 | CASSLRSGQETQYF | TGTGCCAGCAGCTTGAGGTCGGGGCAAGAGACCCAGTACTTC
TRBJ2-2 | many | TRBD2 | TRBV20-1 | CSARTSGTGELFF | TGCAGTGCTCGGACTAGCGGGACCGGGGAGCTGTTTTTT
TRBJ2-1 | NA | TRBD1 | TRBV5-1 | CASSLHGQGVYNEQFF | TGCGCCAGCAGCTTGCATGGACAGGGGGTCTACAATGAGCAGTTCTTC
TRBJ2-1 | many | TRBD2 | TRBV28 | CASRPDSGRADGEQFF | TGTGCCAGCAGACCCGATAGCGGGAGGGCCGACGGGGAGCAGTTCTTC
TRBJ2-2 | NA | TRBD1 | TRBV4-3 | CASSQVGTGGTKSRELFF | TGCGCCAGCAGCCAAGTAGGGACAGGGGGCACGAAGAGTCGGGAGCTGTTTTTT
TRBJ2-1 | NA | TRBD2 | TRBV5-1 | CASSRTSGTQTLNEQFF | TGCGCCAGCTCGCGAACTAGCGGGACGCAGACCCTTAATGAGCAGTTCTTC
TRBJ1-1 | NA | NA | TRBV6-1 | CASTGGQRGPAFF | TGTGCCAGCACTGGAGGACAGCGAGGGCCAGCTTTCTTT
TRBJ2-3 | NA | TRBD2 | TRBV6-5 | CASSYSRGLAGGTDTQYF | TGTGCCAGCAGTTACTCGCGGGGACTAGCGGGGGGCACAGATACGCAGTATTTT
TRBJ2-4 | NA | TRBD1 | TRBV20-1 | CSAIPGQAKNIQYF | TGCAGTGCTATTCCGGGACAGGCTAAAAACATTCAGTACTTC
TRBJ2-2 | NA | NA | TRBV20-1 | CSARGAAGVDTGELFF | TGCAGTGCTAGGGGGGCTGCGGGAGTCGACACCGGGGAGCTGTTTTTT
TRBJ2-5 | NA | TRBD2 | TRBV20-1 | CSARDPRGVGETQYF | TGCAGTGCTAGAGACCCCCGGGGGGTCGGCGAGACCCAGTACTTC
TRBJ1-2 | few | TRBD1 | TRBV15 | CATSRGQGDYGYTF | TGTGCCACCAGCAGAGGACAGGGCGACTATGGCTACACCTTC
TRBJ1-4 | few | NA | TRBV20-1 | CSASPSATNEKLFF | TGCAGTGCCAGCCCGTCGGCAACTAATGAAAAACTGTTTTTT
TRBJ1-5 | NA | TRBD1 | TRBV3-1 | CASSRGQVQPQHF | TGTGCCAGCAGCCGAGGACAGGTCCAGCCCCAGCATTTT
TRBJ1-1 | few | NA | TRBV18 | CASSPIRLNTEAFF | TGTGCCAGCTCACCAATTCGGCTAAACACTGAAGCTTTCTTT
TRBJ2-2 | few | NA | TRBV30 | CAWSHTGELFF | TGTGCCTGGAGTCACACCGGGGAGCTGTTTTTT
TRBJ2-7 | few | TRBD2 | TRBV30 | CAWSSGGLYEQYF | TGTGCCTGGAGTAGCGGGGGTCTCTACGAGCAGTACTTC
TRBJ1-1 | NA | NA | TRBV6-6 | CASSSGLLGEAFF | TGTGCCAGCAGTTCCGGCCTCTTGGGTGAAGCTTTCTTT
TRBJ1-1 | few | NA | TRBV7-9 | CASSPLGSMNTEAFF | TGTGCCAGCAGCCCCCTCGGCAGCATGAACACTGAAGCTTTCTTT
TRBJ1-1 | NA | NA | TRBV18 | CASSRGVDTEAFF | TGTGCCAGCTCTCGAGGGGTGGACACTGAAGCTTTCTTT
TRBJ2-7 | few | NA | TRBV27 | CASSLASRVRAEQYF | TGTGCCAGCAGTTTAGCGTCCAGGGTTAGGGCCGAGCAGTACTTC
TRBJ2-1 | NA | TRBD2 | TRBV20-1 | CSARKAGGYNEQFF | TGCAGTGCTAGGAAGGCGGGAGGCTACAATGAGCAGTTCTTC
TRBJ1-5 | few | TRBD1 | TRBV12-3/TRBV12-4 | CASSPTRDRPPQPQHF | TGTGCCAGCAGCCCCACCCGGGACAGACCCCCTCAGCCCCAGCATTTT
TRBJ1-1 | NA | TRBD1 | TRBV10-3 | CAIRHGQGAEAFF | TGTGCCATCAGACACGGACAGGGGGCTGAAGCTTTCTTT
TRBJ2-5 | few | NA | TRBV18 | CASSPLGALAQETQYF | TGTGCCAGCTCACCACTCGGCGCTCTTGCACAAGAGACCCAGTACTTC
TRBJ2-7 | many | NA | TRBV12-3/TRBV12-4 | CASSVWDGGGYEQYF | TGTGCCAGCAGTGTCTGGGACGGCGGCGGTTACGAGCAGTACTTC
TRBJ2-5 | few | TRBD2 | TRBV9 | CASSRTRGLAGAETQYF | TGTGCCAGCAGCCGGACTCGGGGACTAGCGGGAGCTGAGACCCAGTACTTC
TRBJ2-3 | few | NA | TRBV5-5 | CASSLEVDAQYF | TGTGCCAGCAGCTTGGAAGTAGATGCGCAGTATTTT
TRBJ2-5 | few | NA | TRBV29-1 | CSVHGLYQETQYF | TGCAGCGTACACGGGTTGTACCAAGAGACCCAGTACTTC
TRBJ1-6 | few | NA | TRBV5-1 | CASSLVARYSPLHF | TGCGCCAGCAGCTTGGTTGCCCGTTATTCACCCCTCCACTTT
TRBJ1-1 | few | TRBD1 | TRBV20-1 | CSARGQGFAEAFF | TGCAGTGCTAGGGGACAGGGTTTCGCTGAAGCTTTCTTT
TRBJ2-1 | few | TRBD2 | TRBV5-1 | CASSPGTSAISYNEQFF | TGCGCCAGCAGCCCAGGGACTAGCGCGATTTCCTACAATGAGCAGTTCTTC
TRBJ2-1 | NA | NA | TRBV7-8 | CASSLVRAGWSSEQFF | TGTGCCAGCAGCCTTGTCCGGGCGGGATGGAGTAGTGAGCAGTTCTTC
TRBJ2-4 | few | NA | TRBV11-2 | CASSLDGLGGPTSLIAKNIQYF | TGTGCCAGCAGCTTAGATGGTTTGGGGGGACCCACTTCCCTTATAGCCAAAAACATTCAGTACTTC
TRBJ2-2 | NA | NA | TRBV14 | CASRDRTTGELFF | TGTGCCAGCAGGGACCGAACCACCGGGGAGCTGTTTTTT
TRBJ2-2 | NA | TRBD2 | TRBV12-5 | CASGAGGATGELFF | TGTGCTAGTGGAGCGGGGGGAGCTACCGGGGAGCTGTTTTTT